This T cell receptor beta chain was found in a study of CD8 T cells in ankylosing spondylitis. Germline-derived CDR1 and CDR2 are ENHRY and SYGVKD. Trimming left V 0 bases short and J 5 bases short, with 3 bases between. The CDR3 contains 12 residues. This clonotype was counted only a few times. What it recognizes is unknown. Construction of TCR beta libraries was performed using quantitative 5'-RACE with molecular barcodes. TCRdb processed the 5' RACE reads anew with MiXCR; each CDR3 protein has one entry. The sample includes approximately 260,000 distinct CDR3 sequences, over 15% seen only once; the top ten take about a third. Study-wide findings and caveats: For ankylosing spondylitis blood, a TCR beta motif of about eight highly homologous variants appeared characteristic. Disease-linked clones reportedly concentrated significantly in matched ankylosing spondylitis synovial fluid.

The sequence derives from a male donor with ankylosing spondylitis or in good health (not recorded which). Sequenced sample: blood, either unsorted or a sorted T cell fraction (not recorded which). V gene TRBV10-3 combines with J gene TRBJ2-3; D is unresolved. The CDR3 here is CAISESQDTQYF. The DNA for the CDR3 is TGTGCCATCAGTGAGTCTCAAGATACGCAGTATTTT.